The source of this TCR beta chain is a study of Tregs in tolerant kidney transplant recipients. Comments on this clone: No antigen is known for it.

Overall study findings and caveats: Tolerant patients' donor-specific Tregs expanded beyond overall Tregs, suggesting antigen-driven growth.

Profiling relied on immunoSEQ multiplex PCR, and the TCRdb table lists in-frame clones only, not all of them. Of around 75,000 clones listed, around 90% are singletons. Germline V gene data show CDR1 as SGHTA and CDR2 as FQGNSA. CDR3 size: 13 residues. Trimming shortened V by 5 bases and J by 4 bases, and 12 bases separated the two germline ends. Specimen: CD4+ T cells from blood, collected before the transplant. This chain uses TRBV7-2 with TRBJ2-7; possible D gene TRBD2, 6 bases. The sequence was obtained from a human donor who received a combined kidney and bone marrow transplant. The CDR3 loop reads CASSGLASYEQYF. Written as DNA, the CDR3 is TGTGCCAGCAGCGGGCTAGCGAGTTACGAGCAGTACTTC.